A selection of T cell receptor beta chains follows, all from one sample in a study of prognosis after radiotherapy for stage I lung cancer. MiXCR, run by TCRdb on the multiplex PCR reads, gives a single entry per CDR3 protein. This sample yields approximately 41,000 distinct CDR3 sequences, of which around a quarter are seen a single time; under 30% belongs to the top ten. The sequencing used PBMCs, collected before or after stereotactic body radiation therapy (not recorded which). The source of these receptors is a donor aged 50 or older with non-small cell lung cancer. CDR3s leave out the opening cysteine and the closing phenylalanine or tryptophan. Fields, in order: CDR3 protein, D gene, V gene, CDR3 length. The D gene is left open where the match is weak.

cdr3_aa: ASSEEAGLGVNEQF
d_call: TRBD2
v_call: TRBV2
cdr3_length: 14

cdr3_aa: ASSGGGRWNRPQH
d_call: -
v_call: TRBV2
cdr3_length: 13

cdr3_aa: ASSLVGGGATNTQY
d_call: -
v_call: TRBV5-4
cdr3_length: 14

cdr3_aa: ASSPNPWGGQGKGYEKY
d_call: TRBD1
v_call: TRBV7-6
cdr3_length: 17

cdr3_aa: ASSATASTDTQY
d_call: -
v_call: TRBV6-4
cdr3_length: 12

cdr3_aa: ASSLVRGKAEAF
d_call: -
v_call: TRBV11-2
cdr3_length: 12

cdr3_aa: ASRQVEQNYNEQF
d_call: -
v_call: TRBV3-1
cdr3_length: 13

cdr3_aa: ASSRGQGTNEKLF
d_call: TRBD1
v_call: TRBV5-1
cdr3_length: 13

cdr3_aa: ATSRDQGVEKLF
d_call: TRBD1
v_call: TRBV15
cdr3_length: 12

cdr3_aa: SARGDTRDEKLF
d_call: -
v_call: TRBV20-1
cdr3_length: 12

cdr3_aa: ASRESPGPSYNEQF
d_call: -
v_call: TRBV5-1
cdr3_length: 14

cdr3_aa: AWSGLAANTGELF
d_call: TRBD2
v_call: TRBV30
cdr3_length: 13

cdr3_aa: ASSDTGGAPYEQY
d_call: TRBD2
v_call: TRBV25-1
cdr3_length: 13

cdr3_aa: ASSPASAASGNTIY
d_call: -
v_call: TRBV18
cdr3_length: 14

cdr3_aa: ASSPSGLAVNLDTQY
d_call: TRBD2
v_call: TRBV6-1
cdr3_length: 15

cdr3_aa: SAMVRMGETQY
d_call: -
v_call: TRBV29-1
cdr3_length: 11

cdr3_aa: ASSTQDRDNSPLH
d_call: TRBD1
v_call: TRBV5-4
cdr3_length: 13

cdr3_aa: ASSFSLAANNEQF
d_call: -
v_call: TRBV12-3/TRBV12-4
cdr3_length: 13

cdr3_aa: ASSLMQEQETQY
d_call: -
v_call: TRBV5-6
cdr3_length: 12

cdr3_aa: ASSIIGGASSYNEQF
d_call: TRBD2
v_call: TRBV19
cdr3_length: 15

cdr3_aa: ASSLDRRGSLNTEAF
d_call: TRBD1
v_call: TRBV5-5
cdr3_length: 15

cdr3_aa: ASSLLNEQF
d_call: -
v_call: TRBV5-4
cdr3_length: 9

cdr3_aa: ASSLTTGGKETQY
d_call: TRBD1
v_call: TRBV7-8
cdr3_length: 13

cdr3_aa: ASSPIPGQGFDGYT
d_call: TRBD1
v_call: TRBV19
cdr3_length: 14

cdr3_aa: ASQVLSGTFTDTQY
d_call: TRBD2
v_call: TRBV24-1
cdr3_length: 14

cdr3_aa: ASGLKAGLAGNYEQY
d_call: TRBD2
v_call: TRBV11-2
cdr3_length: 15

cdr3_aa: ASSLVAGAHYNEQF
d_call: TRBD2
v_call: TRBV12-3/TRBV12-4
cdr3_length: 14

cdr3_aa: ASRQGHNEQF
d_call: -
v_call: TRBV6-1
cdr3_length: 10

cdr3_aa: ASSSTRSGMVEQY
d_call: TRBD2
v_call: TRBV7-9
cdr3_length: 13